This T cell receptor beta chain came from a study of graft-versus-host responses after intestinal transplantation (dated by TCRdb to about 2021). Background on the whole study: The transplants that recipients got were multivisceral, liver-intestinal, or isolated intestinal. Alloreactive clones were identified by sequencing pre-transplant mixed lymphocyte reaction products and comparing them with unstimulated pre-transplant donor and recipient T cells. Instead of going to the commercial service, samples from a few later patients were sequenced in-house on an Illumina MiSeq and processed with MiXCR. The cohort enrolled 20 to 25 intestinal transplant recipients including one retransplant, and a few patients lacking pretransplant specimens were excluded. A peak of at least 4% donor T cells among recipient peripheral blood mononuclear cells was the definition used for donor T cell macrochimerism. Every recipient was given anti-thymocyte globulin induction, then maintenance tacrolimus and steroids for roughly three years. Bulk TCR-beta CDR3 sequencing was used to track graft-versus-host and host-versus-graft alloreactive T cell clones in the graft, circulation and bone marrow after intestinal transplantation. Paper-wide results and their limitations: Peak levels of circulating GvH clones were associated with declines in HvG clones early after transplant. GvH clones were detected in recipient bone marrow, and some appeared earlier in ileal mucosa or blood, consistent with an intestinal mucosal origin. In patients with donor T cell macrochimerism, the allografts had high GvH to HvG T cell clonal ratios. Conclusions were limited by the relatively low number and heterogeneity of intestinal transplant patients.

From the cysteine through the phenylalanine, the CDR3 covers 15 amino acids. Only the CDR3 region is kept as DNA, spanning 45 bases read in frame from base 1. Here V drops 3 bases and J drops 4 bases, and the junction holds 9 bases not matched to any gene. CDR1 and CDR2, per the germline V gene, are SGHRS and YFSETQ. The sample's time point label is to be understood as: postoperative day 105 after intestinal transplantation (dayNNNN = postoperative day). Intraepithelial and lamina propria lymphocytes were isolated from graft specimens using dithiothreitol, EDTA incubations and collagenase D digestion. Serial intestinal graft biopsy specimens collected up to 600 days after transplant underwent bulk TCR-beta sequencing. Library preparation employed the immunoSEQ multiplex PCR assay. For most patients, genomic DNA was subjected to high-throughput TCR-beta CDR3 sequencing by Adaptive Biotechnologies. In the authors' own workflow: Adaptive's ImmunoSEQ software was the source of the TCR sequencing data for 15 to 20 patients, while a few other patients were processed with MiXCR and VDJtools. CDR3 nucleotide sequences shared between donor and recipient were removed because the origin of such sequences could not be assigned. At least 2-fold expansion over unstimulated cells and a minimum CFSE-low frequency of 0.002% (template counts) or 0.001% (read counts) were required for clones to be classified as alloreactive. Clones were considered mappable if detected in sequenced pre-transplant spleen, lymph node, or MLR CFSE-low populations of the donor or recipient. Cumulative frequency of alloreactive clones was calculated as a percentage of all sequences weighted by copy number. TCRdb carries this immuneACCESS record with in-frame sequences only. Its versions omit some clonotypes, under half of them owing to an unresolved V gene in the studies checked, with the rest unexplained. That table supplies the V and J calls and clone size; D and trimming were determined from the DNA. This sample has a few thousand clones in its table, and 65% to 80% of those were observed once. The ten largest clones take up approximately 7% of the sample.

In regard to this clone: It has no known antigen specificity. No base-level quality is on record; no much larger clone is a single base apart.

The receptor was isolated from a human patient who received an intestinal transplant, so some T cells may come from the graft donor. Here the sequenced sample was ileum tissue, taken 105 days after intestinal transplantation. In this chain, TRBV5-1 is recombined with TRBJ2-5; TRBD1 agrees with 7 junctional bases. The sequenced DNA: TGCGCCAGCAGCTCCGAAACAGGGGCAAGAGAGACCCAGTACTTC. This gives the protein CASSSETGARETQYF.